One sample yielded the 3 T cell receptor beta chains listed below, sequenced in a study of shared clonotypes between healthy human individuals. Clones were sequenced by immunoSEQ multiplex PCR, and TCRdb holds only the in-frame ones, with some missing. The table has about 2.4 million clones, approximately 93% seen once. Material for sequencing was naive CD4+ T cells from PBMCs. Described subset: CD45RA+ positively selected. These receptors were taken from a man aged 18 to 35 in good health. Some clones in this sample may be carry-over from other donors' samples.

V is TRBV7-3 and J is TRBJ2-7; TRBD1 is a possible D gene (5 bases). The CDR3 consists of 13 residues. Germline V lookup: CDR1 SGHTA, CDR2 FQGTGA. Trimming cost V 5 bases and J 2 bases, with 10 bases left between them. The chain's CDR3 is CASSVGVAYEQYF. CDR3 bases: TGTGCCAGCAGCGTAGGGGTCGCCTACGAGCAGTACTTC.

The J gene is TRBJ2-3, the V gene TRBV6-4; D might be TRBD1 (6 bases). With 3 bases removed from V and 5 bases from J, the gap between germline ends came to 9 bases. In germline, CDR1 is MRHNA, CDR2 SNTAGT. The CDR3 totals 13 residues. The CDR3 loop reads CASSEGAGDTQYF. The CDR3 DNA follows: TGTGCCAGCAGTGAGGGGGCGGGAGATACGCAGTATTTT.

The rearrangement joins TRBV6-5 to TRBJ2-7, with 7 bases fitting TRBD1. Looked up from germline, CDR1 is MNHEY and CDR2 is SVGAGI. The CDR3 has 15 amino acids. The J segment lost 3 bases and the V segment lost 6 bases, leaving 11 bases of the junction unmatched. The CDR3 DNA reads as TGTGCCAGCAGCTCCTATAAGGGACAGAACTACGAGCAGTACTTC. Translation gives CASSSYKGQNYEQYF.